This T cell receptor beta chain was captured by sequencing in a study of blood T cell repertoires in COVID-19. Study in general: Spain, Italy and the United States supplied samples that represented acute and convalescent COVID-19. Sources were T cells, B-cell-depleted T cells, or PBMCs; the material itself was cDNA or gDNA.

This CDR3 has 16 amino acids. V dropped 5 bases and J dropped 3; count of bases not matched to a gene: 8. The germline CDR1 and CDR2 sequences are SGHVS and FQNEAQ. Source study methods: Quantification of nucleated cells was approximated via reference gene primer amplification. Profiling relied on immunoSEQ multiplex PCR, and the TCRdb table lists in-frame clones only, not all of them. That table supplies the V and J calls and clone size; D and trimming were determined from the DNA. Counted here are around 140,000 clones, about 91% occurring once; the ten biggest clones make up around 26%. This chain links TRBV7-8 with TRBJ1-5; 9 bases map to TRBD1. The sample taken for sequencing was peripheral blood. The receptor's source is a human donor in a cohort sampled during active COVID-19. Here the CDR3 DNA reads TGTGCCAGCAGCCCTCACCGGGACAGGGTCAATCAGCCCCAGCATTTT. Its protein is CASSPHRDRVNQPQHF.